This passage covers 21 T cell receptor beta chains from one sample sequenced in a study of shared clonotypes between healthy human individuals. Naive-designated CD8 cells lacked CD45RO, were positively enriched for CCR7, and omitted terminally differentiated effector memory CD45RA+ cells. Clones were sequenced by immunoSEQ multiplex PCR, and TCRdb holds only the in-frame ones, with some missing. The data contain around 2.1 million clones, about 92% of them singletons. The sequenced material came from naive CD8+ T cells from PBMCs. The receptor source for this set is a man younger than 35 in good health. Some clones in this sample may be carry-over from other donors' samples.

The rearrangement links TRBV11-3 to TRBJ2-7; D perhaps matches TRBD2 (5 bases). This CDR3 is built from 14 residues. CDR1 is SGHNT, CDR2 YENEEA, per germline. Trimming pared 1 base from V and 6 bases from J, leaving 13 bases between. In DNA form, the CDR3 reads TGTGCCAGCAGCTTAGGGCTCCACCGGGGCGAGCAGTACTTC. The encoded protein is CASSLGLHRGEQYF.

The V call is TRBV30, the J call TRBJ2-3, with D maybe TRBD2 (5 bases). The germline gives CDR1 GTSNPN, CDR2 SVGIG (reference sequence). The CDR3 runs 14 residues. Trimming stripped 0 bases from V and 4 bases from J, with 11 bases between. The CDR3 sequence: CAWSVLVDADTQYF. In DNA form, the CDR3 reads TGTGCCTGGAGTGTACTAGTAGATGCAGATACGCAGTATTTT.

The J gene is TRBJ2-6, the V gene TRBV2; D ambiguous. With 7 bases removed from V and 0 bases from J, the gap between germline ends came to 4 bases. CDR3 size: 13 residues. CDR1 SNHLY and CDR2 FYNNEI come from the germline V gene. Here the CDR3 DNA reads TGTGCCAGCATAAGCTCTGGGGCCAACGTCCTGACTTTC. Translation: CASISSGANVLTF.

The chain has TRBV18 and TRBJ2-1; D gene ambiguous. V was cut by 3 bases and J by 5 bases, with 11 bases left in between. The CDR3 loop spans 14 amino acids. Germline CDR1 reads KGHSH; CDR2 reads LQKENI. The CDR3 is CASSPLHTNNEQFF. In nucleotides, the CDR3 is TGTGCCAGCTCACCCCTCCATACCAACAATGAGCAGTTCTTC.

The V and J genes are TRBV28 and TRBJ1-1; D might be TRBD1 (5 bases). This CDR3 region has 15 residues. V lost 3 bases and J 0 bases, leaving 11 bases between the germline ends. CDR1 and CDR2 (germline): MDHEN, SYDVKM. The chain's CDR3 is CASSLQGGMNTEAFF. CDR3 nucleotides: TGTGCCAGCAGTTTGCAGGGCGGCATGAACACTGAAGCTTTCTTT.

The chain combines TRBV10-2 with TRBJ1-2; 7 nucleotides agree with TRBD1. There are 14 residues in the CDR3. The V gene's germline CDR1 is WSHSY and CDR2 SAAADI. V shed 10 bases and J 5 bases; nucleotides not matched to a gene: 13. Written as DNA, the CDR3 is TGCGCCATCAAGTCGGCAGGGGGTGATTATGGCTACACCTTC. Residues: CAIKSAGGDYGYTF.

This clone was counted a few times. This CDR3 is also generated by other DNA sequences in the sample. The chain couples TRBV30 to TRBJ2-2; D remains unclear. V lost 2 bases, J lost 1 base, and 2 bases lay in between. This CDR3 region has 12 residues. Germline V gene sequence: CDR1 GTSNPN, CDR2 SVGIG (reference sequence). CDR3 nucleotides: TGTGCCTGGAGTCTGAACACCGGGGAGCTGTTTTTT. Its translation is CAWSLNTGELFF.

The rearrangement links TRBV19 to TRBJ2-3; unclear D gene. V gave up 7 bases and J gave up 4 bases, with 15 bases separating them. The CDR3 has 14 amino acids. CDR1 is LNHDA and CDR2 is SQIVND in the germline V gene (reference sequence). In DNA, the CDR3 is TGTGCCAGTACCCCGACCCGGTGGGCAGATACGCAGTATTTT. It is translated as CASTPTRWADTQYF.

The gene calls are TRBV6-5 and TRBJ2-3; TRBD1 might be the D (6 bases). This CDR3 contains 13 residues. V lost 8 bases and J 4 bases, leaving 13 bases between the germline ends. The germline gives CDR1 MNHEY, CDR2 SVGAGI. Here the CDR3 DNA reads TGTGCCAGCCAGGACAGTGGATCAGATACGCAGTATTTT. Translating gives CASQDSGSDTQYF.

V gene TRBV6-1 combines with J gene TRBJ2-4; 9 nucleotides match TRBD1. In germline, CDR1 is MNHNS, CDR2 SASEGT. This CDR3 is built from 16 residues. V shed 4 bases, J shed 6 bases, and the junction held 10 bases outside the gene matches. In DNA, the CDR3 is TGTGCCAGCAGTGTTACAGGGGGCGAGGGGATAAACATTCAGTACTTC. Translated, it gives CASSVTGGEGINIQYF.

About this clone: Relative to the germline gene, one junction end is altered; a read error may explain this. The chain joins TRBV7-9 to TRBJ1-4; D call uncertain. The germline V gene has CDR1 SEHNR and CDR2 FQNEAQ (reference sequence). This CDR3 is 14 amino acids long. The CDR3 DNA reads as TGTGCCAGCAGCTTTGGCCCCACCCATGAGAAACTGTTTTTT. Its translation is CASSFGPTHEKLFF.

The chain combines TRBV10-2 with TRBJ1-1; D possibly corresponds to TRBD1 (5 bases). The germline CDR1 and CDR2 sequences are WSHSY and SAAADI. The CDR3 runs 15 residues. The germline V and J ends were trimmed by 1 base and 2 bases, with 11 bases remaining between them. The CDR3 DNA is TGCGCCAGCAGTGAGTTAAGGGGCCCCAACACTGAAGCTTTCTTT. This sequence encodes CASSELRGPNTEAFF.

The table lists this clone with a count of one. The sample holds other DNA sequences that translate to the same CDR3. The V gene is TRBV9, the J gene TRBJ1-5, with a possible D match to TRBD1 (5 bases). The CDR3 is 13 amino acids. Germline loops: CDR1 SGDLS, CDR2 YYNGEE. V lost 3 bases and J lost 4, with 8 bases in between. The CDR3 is CASSEQGNQPQHF. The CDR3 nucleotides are TGTGCCAGCAGCGAGCAGGGAAATCAGCCCCAGCATTTT. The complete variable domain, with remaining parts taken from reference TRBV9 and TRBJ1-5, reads DSGVTQTPKHLITATGQRVTLRCSPRSGDLSVYWYQQSLDQGLQFLIQYYNGEERAKGNILERFSAQQFPDLHSELNLSSLELGDSALYFCASSEQGNQPQHFGDGTRLSIL.

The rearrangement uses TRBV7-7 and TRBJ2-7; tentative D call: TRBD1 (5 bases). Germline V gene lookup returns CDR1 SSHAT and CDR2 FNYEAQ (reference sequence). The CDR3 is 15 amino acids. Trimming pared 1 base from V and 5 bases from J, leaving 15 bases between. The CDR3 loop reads CASSLGVAGFHEQYF. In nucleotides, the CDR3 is TGTGCCAGCAGCTTAGGCGTGGCAGGGTTCCACGAGCAGTACTTC.

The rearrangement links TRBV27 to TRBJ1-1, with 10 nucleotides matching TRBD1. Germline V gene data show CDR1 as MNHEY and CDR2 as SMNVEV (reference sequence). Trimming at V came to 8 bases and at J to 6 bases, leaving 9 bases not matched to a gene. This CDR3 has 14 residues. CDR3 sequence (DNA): TGTGCCAGCCGAGACAGGGGGCGTCTTTCTGAAGCTTTCTTT. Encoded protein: CASRDRGRLSEAFF.

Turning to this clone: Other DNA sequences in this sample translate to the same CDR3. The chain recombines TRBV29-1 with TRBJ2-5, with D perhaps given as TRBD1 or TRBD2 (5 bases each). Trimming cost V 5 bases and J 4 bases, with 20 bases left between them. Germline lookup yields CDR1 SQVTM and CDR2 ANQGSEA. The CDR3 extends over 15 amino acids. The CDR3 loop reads CSVTPTPLGGETQYF. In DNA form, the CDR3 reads TGCAGCGTTACACCCACCCCACTTGGGGGAGAGACCCAGTACTTC.

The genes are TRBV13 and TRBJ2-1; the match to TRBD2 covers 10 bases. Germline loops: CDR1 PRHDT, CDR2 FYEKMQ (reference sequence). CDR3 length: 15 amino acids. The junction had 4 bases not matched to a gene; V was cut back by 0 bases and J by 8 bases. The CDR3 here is CASSLGLAGVYEQFF. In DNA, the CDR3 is TGTGCCAGCAGCTTAGGGCTAGCGGGAGTTTATGAGCAGTTCTTC.

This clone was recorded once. CDR3 loop: CASSLVDKRTYQETQYF. CDR3 bases: TGTGCCAGCAGCTTGGTGGATAAGCGGACCTACCAAGAGACCCAGTACTTC. This chain links TRBV5-4 with TRBJ2-5; D possibly corresponds to TRBD2 (5 bases). Trimming took off 0 bases at V and 0 bases at J, with 15 bases between the two ends. The CDR3 is made up of 17 amino acids. The V gene's germline CDR1 is SGHNT and CDR2 YYREEE (reference sequence).

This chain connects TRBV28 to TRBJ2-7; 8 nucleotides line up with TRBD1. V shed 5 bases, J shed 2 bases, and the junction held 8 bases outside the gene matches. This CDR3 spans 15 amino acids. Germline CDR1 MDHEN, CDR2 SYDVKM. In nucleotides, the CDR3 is TGTGCCAGCAGTCCCGGGACAGGTCCAACCTACGAGCAGTACTTC. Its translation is CASSPGTGPTYEQYF.

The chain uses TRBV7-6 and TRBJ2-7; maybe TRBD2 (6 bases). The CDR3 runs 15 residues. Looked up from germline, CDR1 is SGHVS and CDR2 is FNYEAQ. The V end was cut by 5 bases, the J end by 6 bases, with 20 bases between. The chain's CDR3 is CASSPEVAGFSEQYF. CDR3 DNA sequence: TGTGCCAGCAGCCCCGAGGTGGCGGGATTCTCCGAGCAGTACTTC. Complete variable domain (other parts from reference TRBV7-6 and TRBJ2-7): GAGVSQSPRYKVTKRGQDVALRCDPISGHVSLYWYRQALGQGPEFLTYFNYEAQQDKSGLPNDRFSAERPEGSISTLTIQRTEQRDSAMYRCASSPEVAGFSEQYFGPGTRLTVT.

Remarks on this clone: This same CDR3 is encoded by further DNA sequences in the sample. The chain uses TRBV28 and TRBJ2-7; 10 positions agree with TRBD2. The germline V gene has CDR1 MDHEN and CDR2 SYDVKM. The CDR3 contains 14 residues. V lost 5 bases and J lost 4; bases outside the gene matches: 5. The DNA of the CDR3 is TGTGCCAGCAGTCCTAGGACTAGCGGATACGAGCAGTACTTC. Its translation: CASSPRTSGYEQYF.